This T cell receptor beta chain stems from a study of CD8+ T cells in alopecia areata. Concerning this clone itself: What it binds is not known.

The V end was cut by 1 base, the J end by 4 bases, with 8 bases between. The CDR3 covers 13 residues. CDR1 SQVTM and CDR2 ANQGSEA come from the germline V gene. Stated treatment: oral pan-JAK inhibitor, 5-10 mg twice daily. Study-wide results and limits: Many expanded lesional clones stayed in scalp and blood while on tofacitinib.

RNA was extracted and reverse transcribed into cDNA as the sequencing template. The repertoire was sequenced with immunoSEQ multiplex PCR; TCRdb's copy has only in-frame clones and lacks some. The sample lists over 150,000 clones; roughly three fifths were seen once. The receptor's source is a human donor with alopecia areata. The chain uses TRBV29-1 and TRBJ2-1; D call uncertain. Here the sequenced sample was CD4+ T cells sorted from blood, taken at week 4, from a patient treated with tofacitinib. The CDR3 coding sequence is TGCAGCGTTGAAGCGGACGGATACAATGAGCAGTTCTTC. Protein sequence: CSVEADGYNEQFF.